This TCR beta chain came from a study of technical replicates of blood from several donors. Sequenced by immunoSEQ multiplex PCR; TCRdb stores in-frame clones only, minus some. The data hold almost 90,000 clones, with roughly 94% observed a single time. The junction had 4 bases not matched to a gene; V was cut back by 6 bases and J by 0 bases. This CDR3 contains 14 residues. From germline, CDR1 is MDHEN and CDR2 SYDVKM. The source material was T cells isolated from PBMCs. This chain joins TRBV28 and TRBJ2-7; 8 bases are a match to TRBD1. This TCR came from a human donor in good health. Here the CDR3 reads CASSPGQASYEQYF. As DNA, the CDR3 is TGTGCCAGCAGCCCGGGACAGGCCTCCTACGAGCAGTACTTC. The complete variable domain, with remaining parts taken from reference TRBV28 and TRBJ2-7, reads DVKVTQSSRYLVKRTGEKVFLECVQDMDHENMFWYRQDPGLGLRLIYFSYDVKMKEKGDIPEGYSVSREKKERFSLILESASTNQTSMYLCASSPGQASYEQYFGPGTRLTVT.